These 14 T cell receptor beta chains were all obtained from the same sample, sequenced in a study of cytomegalovirus exposure and HLA in healthy donors. PCR primers comprised 60 Vbeta and 13 Jbeta primers. Data came from immunoSEQ multiplex PCR; TCRdb stores just in-frame clones and leaves some out. The profile shows roughly 110,000 clones, around 80% of them singletons. Sequenced input: PBMCs. Receptor source: a man aged 35 to 55 in good health and CMV-seronegative.

This chain joins TRBV11-3 and TRBJ2-3, with a possible D match to TRBD2 (5 bases). V was cut by 3 bases and J by 2 bases, with 9 bases left in between. Per germline, CDR1 SGHNT and CDR2 YENEEA. The CDR3 covers 14 residues. In DNA form, the CDR3 reads TGTGCCAGCAGCTTGGGAGCGGCCACAGATACGCAGTATTTT. This encodes CASSLGAATDTQYF.

The V call is TRBV2, the J call TRBJ2-7; 11 bases are a match to TRBD2. Losses at the gene ends were 7 bases for V and 3 bases for J; bases not matched to a gene: 11. CDR1 and CDR2 from the germline V gene are SNHLY and FYNNEI. This CDR3 contains 16 residues. CDR3 region: CASILGRTSGRYEQYF. CDR3 sequence (DNA): TGTGCCAGCATACTCGGAAGGACTAGCGGGCGCTACGAGCAGTACTTC.

This clone was observed a few times. The rearrangement links TRBV5-8 to TRBJ2-5, with 7 bases matching TRBD1. Losses at the gene ends were 3 bases for V and 1 base for J; bases not matched to a gene: 6. The CDR3 has 15 residues. The germline V gene has CDR1 SGHTS and CDR2 YDEGEE. CDR3 residues: CASSSIQGFQETQYF. DNA for the CDR3: TGTGCCAGCAGCTCGATACAGGGGTTCCAAGAGACCCAGTACTTC.

The chain combines TRBV6-6 with TRBJ2-1, with D tentatively TRBD1 (6 bases). Trimming removed 2 bases at V and 6 bases at J, with 14 bases between. Germline assignment: CDR1 MNHNY and CDR2 SVGAGI (reference sequence). This CDR3 has 15 residues. The CDR3 here is CASSYGGQGRNEQFF. Here the CDR3 DNA reads TGTGCCAGCAGTTACGGGGGCCAGGGACGCAATGAGCAGTTCTTC.

The V call is TRBV5-4, the J call TRBJ2-7, with 10 bases that match TRBD1. V lost 5 bases and J lost 2; bases outside the gene matches: 7. Germline CDR1 SGHNT, CDR2 YYREEE (reference sequence). The length of the CDR3 is 15 residues. The CDR3 DNA sequence: TGTGCCAGCAGGGCCGGGACAGGGGCCACCTACGAGCAGTACTTC. It specifies CASRAGTGATYEQYF.

The CDR3 DNA is TGTGCCAGCAGCGCTCTACGGTTCGACGAGCAGTACTTC. Its protein is CASSALRFDEQYF. This chain joins TRBV11-2 and TRBJ2-7; no reliable D call. Trimming cost V 5 bases and J 5 bases, with 13 bases left between them. The CDR3 runs 13 residues. CDR1 is SGHAT, CDR2 FQNNGV, per germline.

Only one count was recorded for this clone. The rearrangement joins TRBV6-5 to TRBJ1-1; D gene unclear. V was shortened by 5 bases and J by 2 bases, with 15 bases between the two germline ends. The CDR3 covers 15 residues. Per germline, CDR1 MNHEY and CDR2 SVGAGI. The CDR3 sequence is CASSRRRGLNTEAFF. In nucleotides, the CDR3 is TGTGCCAGCAGTCGCCGTCGGGGTCTTAACACTGAAGCTTTCTTT.

This rearrangement joins TRBV4-2 to TRBJ1-5, with 7 bases lining up with TRBD1. The germline gives CDR1 LGHNA, CDR2 YNFKEQ. This CDR3 region has 16 residues. V was clipped by 0 bases and J by 7 bases; unmatched bases: 9. The CDR3 region is CASSQDLSTGEQPQHF. The CDR3 DNA is TGTGCCAGCAGCCAAGATCTTAGTACAGGGGAACAGCCCCAGCATTTT.

This rearrangement joins TRBV5-1 to TRBJ1-1; 9 bases map to TRBD1. Per the germline V gene, CDR1 is SGHRS and CDR2 is YFSETQ. The CDR3 has 13 residues. After removal of 4 bases from V and 9 bases from J, the junction contained 7 bases not matched to a gene. CDR3 nucleotide sequence: TGCGCCAGCAGCGACGACAGGGGGGGGCAAGCTTTCTTT. Translating it yields CASSDDRGGQAFF.

This clone was seen more than once but under ten times. V usage is TRBV5-4 and J usage is TRBJ1-1; the match to TRBD1 covers 10 bases. Trimming took 4 bases from V and 11 from J; bases not matched to a gene: 14. Germline assignment: CDR1 SGHNT and CDR2 YYREEE (reference sequence). This CDR3 region has 15 residues. Here the CDR3 reads CASSGGQGLPFQAFF. Written as DNA, the CDR3 is TGTGCCAGCAGCGGGGGACAGGGGCTTCCGTTTCAGGCTTTCTTT.

The V gene is TRBV5-5, the J gene TRBJ1-6, with 7 bases matching TRBD1. The CDR3 is 18 amino acids. After removal of 4 bases from V and 0 bases from J, the junction contained 10 bases not matched to a gene. Germline CDR1 and CDR2: SGHKS and YYEKEE (reference sequence). The CDR3 coding sequence is TGTGCCAGCAGCGTCTCAGGGGGGTTCAGCTCCTATAATTCACCCCTCCACTTT. Translating gives CASSVSGGFSSYNSPLHF.

The gene calls are TRBV9 and TRBJ2-3; 9 nucleotides agree with TRBD2. V gave up 0 bases and J gave up 3 bases; unmatched junction bases: 5. The CDR3 totals 16 residues. The germline CDR1 and CDR2 sequences are SGDLS and YYNGEE. The CDR3 here is CASSVDPSGVTDTQYF. Written as DNA, the CDR3 is TGTGCCAGCAGCGTAGACCCTAGCGGGGTAACAGATACGCAGTATTTT. Complete variable domain (other parts from reference TRBV9 and TRBJ2-3): DSGVTQTPKHLITATGQRVTLRCSPRSGDLSVYWYQQSLDQGLQFLIQYYNGEERAKGNILERFSAQQFPDLHSELNLSSLELGDSALYFCASSVDPSGVTDTQYFGPGTRLTVL.

The rearrangement joins TRBV7-2 to TRBJ1-5, with no clear D. Germline V gene lookup returns CDR1 SGHTA and CDR2 FQGNSA. Trimming took 4 bases from V and 9 from J, leaving 10 bases between them. The length of the CDR3 is 12 residues. In DNA form, the CDR3 reads TGTGCCAGCAGCTCGTCCTCAGGGCCCCAGCATTTT. It codes for CASSSSSGPQHF.

This clone has only a few counts. The rearrangement uses TRBV9 and TRBJ1-1; the D is unclear. Germline V gives CDR1 SGDLS, CDR2 YYNGEE. The V and J ends lost 0 bases and 0 bases respectively, with 6 bases between them. This CDR3 has 14 residues. The CDR3 nucleotides are TGTGCCAGCAGCGTAGCTGCGGTGAACACTGAAGCTTTCTTT. It is translated as CASSVAAVNTEAFF.